This T cell receptor beta chain was sequenced for a study of glioma-infiltrating T cells. This clonotype was seen many times. Its antigen is not identified. Study-level findings and limits: Tissue-blood divergence was below expectation in non-neoplastic patients, above in gliomas. CDR3 overlap between tissue and blood was very small.

The CDR3 length is 14 residues. Looked up from germline, CDR1 is MNHEY and CDR2 is SVGEGT. Trimming left V 2 bases short and J 0 bases short, with 2 bases between. Using RNA template, CDR3s of TCR alpha and beta were amplified with iRepertoire arm-PCR. Input was about 85-450 ng of tissue mRNA or PBMC total RNA. Each CDR3 protein gets one entry after TCRdb re-called the multiplex PCR reads with MiXCR. The repertoire includes 90,000 to 110,000 distinct CDR3 sequences, under 30% of them detected once, and about a third sits in the top ten. The chain carries TRBV6-2 or TRBV6-3 and TRBJ1-6; no clear D. This sequence originates from a human donor with low-grade glioma or glioblastoma, undergoing nonglioma brain surgery, or in good health (not recorded which). The sample consisted of glioma tissue, nonneoplastic brain tissue, or PBMCs (not recorded which). Written as DNA, the CDR3 is TGTGCCAGCAGTTACATCTCCTATAATTCACCCCTCCACTTT. Translated: CASSYISYNSPLHF.